Listed below are T cell receptor beta chains from one sample, sequenced in a study of response to subunit inactivated influenza vaccine. In TCRdb, the RT-PCR reads were re-called with MiXCR into one record per CDR3 protein. The sample contains about 190,000 distinct CDR3 sequences, roughly 14% of which appear only once. Source: CD8+ T cells sorted from PBMCs, taken 5 days after vaccination. The receptor source for this set is a man aged 45-60 years who received an inactivated influenza vaccine. The CDR3 runs from the conserved cysteine through the conserved F or W. D genes are given only for firm matches. Clone size appears in some rows only: once, few, many, or a class for an expanded clone.

cdr3_nt	cdr3_aa	v_call	d_call	clone_size	j_call
TGTGCCACCAGCAAAGCTAGGCAGGGGGGGGGAGAGACCCAGTACTTC	CATSKARQGGGETQYF	TRBV15	NA	many	TRBJ2-5
TGCGCCAGCAGCCAATATGGGGGCCGGCGAGATGAAGCTTTCTTT	CASSQYGGRRDEAFF	TRBV4-3	NA	many	TRBJ1-1
TGTGCCAGCAGCAACGGGACTCGTGATCAGCCCCAGCATTTT	CASSNGTRDQPQHF	TRBV21-1	NA	NA	TRBJ1-5
TGCGCCAGCAGCTTCAGGGTTCGCACTAGAAGGATTACGACCTACGAGCAGTACTTC	CASSFRVRTRRITTYEQYF	TRBV5-1	NA	many	TRBJ2-7
TGCGCCAGCAGCCACCGAACAGAGTACACCGGGGAGCTGTTTTTT	CASSHRTEYTGELFF	TRBV4-1	NA	many	TRBJ2-2
TGTGCCAGCAGCCAACTAGCGGGAGTCTTCGCTACGCAGTATTTT	CASSQLAGVFATQYF	TRBV28	TRBD2	NA	TRBJ2-3
TGCGCCAGCAGCTTACAGGGAGGTGAAGCTTTCTTT	CASSLQGGEAFF	TRBV5-1	NA	few	TRBJ1-1
TGCAGCGTTAGGGTGGACTACAATGAGCAGTTCTTC	CSVRVDYNEQFF	TRBV29-1	NA	NA	TRBJ2-1
TGCAGTGCTAGAGACGGGGAGGTCACCGGGGAGCTGTTTTTT	CSARDGEVTGELFF	TRBV20-1	NA	few	TRBJ2-2
TGTGCCAGCAGACAGCCTTGGGGGACAGTTGAAAAACTGTTTTTT	CASRQPWGTVEKLFF	TRBV14	TRBD1	NA	TRBJ1-4
TGTGCCAGTCGGGACCGGGACCGCTCCTACGAGCAGTACTTC	CASRDRDRSYEQYF	TRBV25-1	NA	NA	TRBJ2-7
TGTGCCAGCACGTCGACTTTCTATGGCTACACCTTC	CASTSTFYGYTF	TRBV6-2/TRBV6-3	NA	few	TRBJ1-2
TGTGCCAGCACCCTAGGGGGGGACAATCAGCCCCAGCATTTT	CASTLGGDNQPQHF	TRBV7-9	NA	NA	TRBJ1-5
TGTGCCAGCAGCCAAGTGGGACAGAGGGCCCCCGGGGAGCTGTTTTTT	CASSQVGQRAPGELFF	TRBV4-2	TRBD1	NA	TRBJ2-2
TGCGCCAGCAGGAAACACGCAGGGACGCGTGAAGAGCAGTACTTC	CASRKHAGTREEQYF	TRBV5-1	NA	few	TRBJ2-7
TGCGCCAGCAGCCTTGGTCCCGGGGAGCTGTTTTTT	CASSLGPGELFF	TRBV5-1	NA	many	TRBJ2-2
TGCGCCAGCAGCCCGGAGTCGCGGGAGCTCCACGAGCAGTACTTC	CASSPESRELHEQYF	TRBV5-1	TRBD2	NA	TRBJ2-7
TGTGCCAGCAAAGACAGTATGAATCAGCCCCAGCATTTT	CASKDSMNQPQHF	TRBV6-1	NA	many	TRBJ1-5
TGTGCCAGCAGTTCGGTAGGGGGTTTGGACCGCTACGAGCAGTACTTC	CASSSVGGLDRYEQYF	TRBV6-5	NA	few	TRBJ2-7
TGTGCCAGCAGCTTATTCGGGGGGGGATTCCAAGAGACCCAGTACTTC	CASSLFGGGFQETQYF	TRBV7-9	TRBD2	NA	TRBJ2-5
TGTGCCAGCAGCGGGGGGACTAGCGGGAATTACGAGCAGTACTTC	CASSGGTSGNYEQYF	TRBV9	TRBD2	few	TRBJ2-7
TGTGCCAGCAGTTCCACAGGGGGAAGTCAGCCCCAGCATTTT	CASSSTGGSQPQHF	TRBV12-3/TRBV12-4	TRBD1	NA	TRBJ1-5
TGTGCCAGCAGTTTAGGACTAGGTCAGTTCCAGGAGCAGTTCTTC	CASSLGLGQFQEQFF	TRBV27	TRBD2	NA	TRBJ2-1
TGCGCCAGCAGCTCCGAACAGGGGGGAAAGAATGGCTACACCTTC	CASSSEQGGKNGYTF	TRBV5-1	TRBD1	NA	TRBJ1-2
TGTGCCAGCAGTTACTCGAAGTCAGGTGTGGACTATGGCTACACCTTC	CASSYSKSGVDYGYTF	TRBV6-5	NA	few	TRBJ1-2
TGTGCCAGCAGCCCCCGTAGGGGCACTGAAGCTTTCTTT	CASSPRRGTEAFF	TRBV9	NA	few	TRBJ1-1
TGCGCCAGCAGCCATCGGACACTCGGGGACTACGAGCAGTACTTC	CASSHRTLGDYEQYF	TRBV4-1	NA	few	TRBJ2-7
TGTGCCAGCAGTGGACTAGCGAGCACCGGGGAGCTGTTTTTT	CASSGLASTGELFF	TRBV12-3/TRBV12-4	TRBD2	many	TRBJ2-2
TGTGCCAGCAGTTTATCGTCGGGGACTAGCGGGCTTCTCGAGCAGTACTTC	CASSLSSGTSGLLEQYF	TRBV27	TRBD2	few	TRBJ2-7
TGTGCCAGCAGTTACTCCCCCCCCGGGCTTGGGCTGGGGGGCACCGGGGAGCTGTTTTTT	CASSYSPPGLGLGGTGELFF	TRBV6-2/TRBV6-3	NA	NA	TRBJ2-2
TGTGCCAGCATCCTGGGGGACCCCAACACTGAAGCTTTCTTT	CASILGDPNTEAFF	TRBV28	NA	many	TRBJ1-1
TGTGCCACCAGCAGCGAGCTTTACGGGGGACCGGCCCCCAATGAGCAGTTCTTC	CATSSELYGGPAPNEQFF	TRBV15	NA	NA	TRBJ2-1
TGTGCCAGTAGTATAGGCCTCGGGGGCCGGGAGACCCAGTACTTC	CASSIGLGGRETQYF	TRBV19	NA	many	TRBJ2-5
TGTGCCAGCAGAGTCGCGGGAGGTTCCTACAATGAGCAGTTCTTC	CASRVAGGSYNEQFF	TRBV28	TRBD2	NA	TRBJ2-1
TGTGCCAGCAGTTCCTACAGGGGAGTTTGGTCACCCCTCCACTTT	CASSSYRGVWSPLHF	TRBV27	TRBD1	few	TRBJ1-6
TGTGCCAGCAGCCTTGCAGACCTCGTCCTCGGGACGGAGGGTGAAAAACTGTTTTTT	CASSLADLVLGTEGEKLFF	TRBV4-2	NA	few	TRBJ1-4
TGTGCCAGCAGTGAAGACGGAGTGAACACTGAAGCTTTCTTT	CASSEDGVNTEAFF	TRBV6-4	NA	few	TRBJ1-1
TGTGCCAGCAGCTTAACCGCAGGGGGTGAAGAGGATACGCAGTATTTT	CASSLTAGGEEDTQYF	TRBV7-9	TRBD1	few	TRBJ2-3
TGCGCCAGCAGCCAAGATTTGGGCCTAGCGGGAGTTCGCAATGAGCAGTTCTTC	CASSQDLGLAGVRNEQFF	TRBV4-3	TRBD2	NA	TRBJ2-1
TGCGCCAGCAGCCCCAGGGGTTATGGAGATACGCAGTATTTT	CASSPRGYGDTQYF	TRBV4-3	NA	few	TRBJ2-3
TGCGCCAGCAGGGGCTACGAGCAGTACTTC	CASRGYEQYF	TRBV10-1	NA	many	TRBJ2-7
TGCAGTGCTAGAGATCGGGGAACAGGGGGCTACGAGCAGTACTTC	CSARDRGTGGYEQYF	TRBV20-1	TRBD1	few	TRBJ2-7